This T cell receptor beta chain was retrieved from a study of T cell clones after liver transplantation. As for the study in general: Blood was drawn pre-transplant, before withdrawal, and after full or failed withdrawal. Overall study results and limits: Conclusions were preliminary, with small, heterogeneous patient groups. In a couple of subjects, few donor cells limited the measurable donor-reactive repertoire.

Thawed unstimulated PBMCs were FACS-sorted by CD3, CD4 and CD8 into two populations. Here immunoSEQ multiplex PCR was the method, and the copy in TCRdb shows in-frame clones only, minus some. Altogether under 90,000 clones are present, about four fifths being singletons, with the ten largest covering about 0.64%. Comments on this clone: Antigen specificity is unknown.

The germline V gene has CDR1 SGHTA and CDR2 FQGNSA. The length of the CDR3 is 16 residues. The V end was cut by 6 bases, the J end by 2 bases, with 18 bases between. The V gene is TRBV7-2, the J gene TRBJ2-3; a weak D match, TRBD1 (5 bases). This receptor was identified in a human donor who received a liver transplant. The sample was CD4+ T cells from blood, taken before liver transplant. The CDR3 loop reads CASSTGRPTATDTQYF. The CDR3, as DNA: TGTGCCAGCAGTACAGGCCGACCTACTGCCACAGATACGCAGTATTTT.